One and the same sample provided the 16 T cell receptor beta chains below, sequenced in a study of CD8 T cell repertoires and HIV-1 epitope variants. Libraries were prepared by immunoSEQ multiplex PCR; TCRdb keeps only in-frame clonotypes and omits some of them. The sample yields about 95,000 clones, roughly four fifths seen once. Material: uncultured baseline CD8+ T cells from peripheral blood mononuclear cells (PBMCs). Every receptor here comes from a male donor with HIV.

V gene TRBV5-6 combines with J gene TRBJ2-5; D uncertain. From germline, CDR1 is SGHDT and CDR2 YYEEEE. V gave up 0 bases and J gave up 7 bases, with 10 bases separating them. There are 13 residues in the CDR3. The CDR3 sequence is CASSLGRFGTQYF. In nucleotides, the CDR3 is TGTGCCAGCAGCTTGGGTCGATTTGGGACCCAGTACTTC.

The rearrangement links TRBV6-6 to TRBJ1-6, with D maybe TRBD1 (5 bases). V was pared by 0 bases and J by 14 bases, with 11 bases between. This CDR3 spans 13 amino acids. Germline CDR1 reads MNHNY; CDR2 reads SVGAGI (reference sequence). The CDR3 here is CASSYSGVSALHF. The CDR3 DNA reads as TGTGCCAGCAGTTACTCAGGGGTCTCGGCCCTCCACTTT.

This clone has just one count. The J gene is TRBJ2-7, the V gene TRBV5-1, with 10 bases matching TRBD2. This CDR3 region has 17 residues. Germline loops: CDR1 SGHRS, CDR2 YFSETQ. The V segment lost 4 bases and the J segment 3 bases; nucleotides outside the gene matches: 13. CDR3 loop: CASSPGVLAGSDYEQYF. The CDR3 region has the DNA TGCGCCAGCAGCCCTGGTGTACTAGCGGGATCGGACTACGAGCAGTACTTC.

The CDR3 DNA sequence: TGTGCCATCAGTGGACTAGCGGGGACTTACAATGAGCAGTTCTTC. Amino acid sequence: CAISGLAGTYNEQFF. The chain links TRBV10-3 to TRBJ2-1; 11 nucleotides agree with TRBD2. Germline V gene sequence: CDR1 ENHRY, CDR2 SYGVKD. V lost 4 bases to trimming and J lost 4 bases; unmatched junction nucleotides: 3. CDR3 length equals 15 residues.

The rearrangement joins TRBV7-2 to TRBJ2-7; 8 bases align to TRBD1. The CDR3 consists of 14 residues. Per germline, CDR1 SGHTA and CDR2 FQGNSA. V shed 7 bases and J 4 bases; nucleotides not matched to a gene: 9. CDR3 residues: CASTGQGAGYEQYF. DNA of the CDR3: TGTGCCAGCACAGGACAGGGAGCTGGTTACGAGCAGTACTTC.

Remarks on this clone: Different DNA sequences within this sample yield the same CDR3. The chain carries TRBV28 and TRBJ2-7; D is uncertain. Germline values: CDR1 MDHEN, CDR2 SYDVKM. The CDR3 spans 11 residues. V was clipped by 3 bases and J by 3 bases, with 3 bases between them. The CDR3 reads CASSFRYEQYF. The DNA of the CDR3 is TGTGCCAGCAGTTTCCGCTACGAGCAGTACTTC. The whole variable domain, remainder taken from reference TRBV28 and TRBJ2-7, is DVKVTQSSRYLVKRTGEKVFLECVQDMDHENMFWYRQDPGLGLRLIYFSYDVKMKEKGDIPEGYSVSREKKERFSLILESASTNQTSMYLCASSFRYEQYFGPGTRLTVT.

The chain has TRBV28 and TRBJ1-1; D not certain. Germline V gene lookup returns CDR1 MDHEN and CDR2 SYDVKM. CDR3 length: 13 amino acids. V was clipped by 3 bases and J by 1 base, with 6 bases between them. The CDR3 sequence: CASSFLQNTEAFF. In DNA, the CDR3 is TGTGCCAGCAGTTTTCTCCAGAACACTGAAGCTTTCTTT.

The chain combines TRBV6-6 with TRBJ2-5; no clear D gene. CDR1 and CDR2 from the germline V gene are MNHNY and SVGAGI (reference sequence). The CDR3 covers 14 residues. V lost 0 bases and J 7 bases, leaving 12 bases between the germline ends. The DNA of the CDR3 is TGTGCCAGCAGTTACTCTGGAGATCTGGGGACCCAGTACTTC. Its translation is CASSYSGDLGTQYF.

CDR3 nucleotides: TGTGCCAGCAGGGGGACAGGGAGGTCCTACGAGCAGTACTTC. This encodes CASRGTGRSYEQYF. J is TRBJ2-7 and V is TRBV28, with 9 bases identical to TRBD1. The junction had 4 bases not matched to a gene; V was cut back by 6 bases and J by 1 base. There are 14 residues in the CDR3. The germline CDR1 and CDR2 sequences are MDHEN and SYDVKM.

The chain joins TRBV7-2 to TRBJ1-2; 12 bases align to TRBD1. Germline V gene sequence: CDR1 SGHTA, CDR2 FQGNSA. The CDR3 length is 14 residues. The V segment lost 3 bases and the J segment 6 bases; nucleotides outside the gene matches: 2. The CDR3 nucleotides read TGTGCCAGCAGCTTTGGGACAGGGGGCCATGGCTACACCTTC. Translation: CASSFGTGGHGYTF.

CDR3 loop: CASSWTGNIGSPLHF. The CDR3 region has the DNA TGTGCCAGCAGCTGGACAGGGAATATCGGTTCACCCCTCCACTTT. This chain connects TRBV7-2 to TRBJ1-6; 8 bases are shared with TRBD1. In germline, CDR1 is SGHTA, CDR2 FQGNSA. The CDR3 runs 15 residues. V was pared by 4 bases and J by 9 bases, with 8 bases of the junction left unmatched.

This clone was detected only a few times. J is TRBJ1-1 and V is TRBV7-6, with 10 bases identical to TRBD1. The ends lost 1 base at V and 7 bases at J; junction bases unmatched: 0. Germline values: CDR1 SGHVS, CDR2 FNYEAQ. This CDR3 is built from 13 residues. The CDR3 DNA is TGTGCCAGCAGCTTAGGGACAGGGGGTGAAGCTTTCTTT. It specifies CASSLGTGGEAFF.

The chain is built from TRBV2 and TRBJ2-3; 8 bases map to TRBD2. Germline CDR1 SNHLY, CDR2 FYNNEI. The junction had 7 bases not matched to a gene; V was cut back by 8 bases and J by 3 bases. The length of the CDR3 is 14 residues. The DNA of the CDR3 is TGTGCCAGCTCAGGGAGCGGGAGAACAGATACGCAGTATTTT. This translates into CASSGSGRTDTQYF.

This clone was counted between two and nine times. The genes are TRBV6-1 and TRBJ1-4; tentatively, D is TRBD1 (5 bases). Trimming stripped 2 bases from V and 0 bases from J, with 19 bases between. CDR1 is MNHNS and CDR2 is SASEGT in the germline V gene. CDR3 length: 19 amino acids. CDR3 region: CASSENQDTYGATNEKLFF. The CDR3 bases are TGTGCCAGCAGTGAAAACCAGGACACTTACGGGGCAACTAATGAAAAACTGTTTTTT.

This rearrangement joins TRBV10-3 to TRBJ1-2; 8 nucleotides match TRBD1. Germline values: CDR1 ENHRY, CDR2 SYGVKD. The V segment lost 7 bases and the J segment 6 bases; nucleotides outside the gene matches: 7. The CDR3 totals 13 residues. The CDR3 sequence is CAITPGGLDGYTF. The CDR3 nucleotides are TGTGCCATCACTCCAGGGGGCTTGGATGGCTACACCTTC.

This clone was counted between two and nine times. J is TRBJ1-5 and V is TRBV7-9; D possibly corresponds to TRBD1 (6 bases). V was shortened by 6 bases and J by 6 bases, with 15 bases between the two germline ends. Germline V CDR1 and CDR2: SEHNR, FQNEAQ (reference sequence). This CDR3 has 14 residues. This CDR3 reads CASSRPGASQPQHF. CDR3 nucleotides: TGTGCCAGCAGTCGACCAGGGGCTTCTCAGCCCCAGCATTTT.